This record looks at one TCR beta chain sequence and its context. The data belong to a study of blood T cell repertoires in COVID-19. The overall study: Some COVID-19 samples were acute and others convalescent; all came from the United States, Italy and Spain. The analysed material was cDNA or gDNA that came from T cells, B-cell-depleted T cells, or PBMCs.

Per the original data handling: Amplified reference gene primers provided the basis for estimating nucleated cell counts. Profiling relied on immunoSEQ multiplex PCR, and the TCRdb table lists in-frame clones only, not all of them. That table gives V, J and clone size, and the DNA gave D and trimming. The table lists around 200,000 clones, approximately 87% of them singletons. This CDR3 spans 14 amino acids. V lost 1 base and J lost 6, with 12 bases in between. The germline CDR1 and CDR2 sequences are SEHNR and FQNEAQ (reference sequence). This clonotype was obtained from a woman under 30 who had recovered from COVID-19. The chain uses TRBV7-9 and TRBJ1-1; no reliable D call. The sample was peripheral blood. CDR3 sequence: CASSLEFLRSEAFF. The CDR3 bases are TGTGCCAGCAGCTTAGAGTTTCTCAGATCTGAAGCTTTCTTT.